These T cell receptor beta chains were read from a single sample in a study of blood T cells in healthy people across ages. Via MiXCR, TCRdb re-called the 5' RACE reads, giving one row per CDR3 protein. The top ten clones hold around a fifth of a sample with 700,000 to 800,000 distinct CDR3 sequences, 40% to 45% of them seen once. Sequenced sample: blood. The receptors were sampled from a woman aged 55-69 years in good health. Both conserved end residues are part of each CDR3. Each record gives: clone size, D gene, J gene, V gene, CDR3 DNA, CDR3 protein. The D gene is left open where the match is weak. Some rows mark clone size as missing; the rest say once, few, many or name a class of expanded clone.

. . TRBJ1-2 TRBV3-1 TGTGCCAGCAGCCAAGATTTATCGAACTATGGCTACACCTTC CASSQDLSNYGYTF
. . TRBJ2-1 TRBV28 TGTGCCAGCAGTTTAAGTATTGGCAGAAACAATGAGCAGTTCTTC CASSLSIGRNNEQFF
once . TRBJ1-5 TRBV6-6 TGTGCCAGCAGTTACCGCAGCCAGCCCCAGCATTTT CASSYRSQPQHF
. . TRBJ2-1 TRBV12-3/TRBV12-4 TGTGCCAGCAGTTGTGGAGGGGTAAATGAGCAGTTCTTC CASSCGGVNEQFF
once TRBD2 TRBJ2-7 TRBV28 TGTGCCAGCAGTTTCCTGCGCGGGAGGGAGTACGAGCAGTACTTC CASSFLRGREYEQYF
many TRBD2 TRBJ2-1 TRBV12-3/TRBV12-4 TGTGCCAGCACTGAACTAGCGGGAGCGGACAGTGAGCAGTTCTTC CASTELAGADSEQFF
few . TRBJ2-2 TRBV14 TGTGCCAGCAGCCAATTGACCGGGGAGCTGTTTTTT CASSQLTGELFF
few . TRBJ2-1 TRBV24-1 TGTGCCACCAGTGATCCTATCAGGTTGACCTACAATGAGCAGTTCTTC CATSDPIRLTYNEQFF
. . TRBJ1-1 TRBV30 TGTGCCTGGAGCCAGGGAAACGCTGAAGCTTTCTTT CAWSQGNAEAFF
. . TRBJ1-5 TRBV28 TGTGCCAGCAGTGGCACGACTAGGGGCAATCAGCCCCAGCATTTT CASSGTTRGNQPQHF
. . TRBJ1-1 TRBV6-2/TRBV6-3 TGTGCCAGCCTAAAAACAGGCTTGAACACTGGAGCTTTCTTT CASLKTGLNTGAFF
few TRBD2 TRBJ2-3 TRBV15 TGTGCCACCAGCACTAGCGGGCGGAACACAGATACGCAGTATTTT CATSTSGRNTDTQYF
. TRBD2 TRBJ2-1 TRBV20-1 TGCAGTGACCGCGGGAGGAGTTCCTACAATGAGCAGTTCTTC CSDRGRSSYNEQFF
. . TRBJ1-2 TRBV6-1 TGTGCCAGCAATCAAGACAGGTCCTATGGCTACACCTTC CASNQDRSYGYTF
. . TRBJ2-5 TRBV2 TGTGCCAGCGGCGGTGCTGAGAAGACCCAGTACTTC CASGGAEKTQYF
once TRBD2 TRBJ2-1 TRBV7-2 TGTGCCAGCAGCCAATCCTCTGGGGGGGCCTACAATGAGCAGTTCTTC CASSQSSGGAYNEQFF
. . TRBJ1-5 TRBV27 TGTGCCAGCAGAGGCCTAACAGGGTACAATCAGCCCCAGCATTTT CASRGLTGYNQPQHF
. . TRBJ2-1 TRBV6-1 TGTGCCAGTCGGCTCGGGTTGGGGGACAATGAGCAGTTCTTC CASRLGLGDNEQFF
. TRBD2 TRBJ2-3 TRBV6-5 TGTGCCAGCAGCGGGACTAGCGGGAGTCTAACAGATACGCAGTATTTT CASSGTSGSLTDTQYF
once . TRBJ2-3 TRBV20-1 TGCAGTGCTAGAGATCATGACAGACTTAGCACAGGTACGCAGTATTTT CSARDHDRLSTGTQYF
. TRBD2 TRBJ2-5 TRBV12-3/TRBV12-4 TGTGCCAGCAGGAGACTAGCGGGGATATACAATGAGCAGTACTTC CASRRLAGIYNEQYF
. TRBD2 TRBJ2-7 TRBV7-2 TGTGCCAGCAGCTTAAGCGGGAGTGGGGAGCAGTACTTC CASSLSGSGEQYF